This TCR beta chain was obtained from a study of CD8 T cells in ankylosing spondylitis listed by TCRdb under 2017. Background for the entire study: The study profiled T cell receptor beta repertoires in healthy donors and ankylosing spondylitis patients to find disease-linked TCR variants. The full study cohort comprised around 25 ankylosing spondylitis patients and approximately 100 healthy donors. Samples of peripheral blood were taken, and for ankylosing spondylitis patients, synovial fluid was collected as well.

Summary of the overall study and its limitations: Some motif variants had previously been reported in the synovial fluid and blood of reactive arthritis patients, which suggests shared mechanisms of disease initiation. A TCR beta motif of eight highly homologous amino acid variants appeared characteristic of blood from ankylosing spondylitis patients. In peripheral blood, the disease-linked clones were found at relatively low frequencies and had a CD8+ phenotype. According to the report, matched synovial fluid samples from ankylosing spondylitis patients were significantly enriched for the disease-linked clones.

TCRdb shows the sequencer as Illumina HiSeq 2500. Quantitative 5'-RACE with molecular barcodes was the method used to prepare the TCR beta libraries. The paper's data handling went like this. Disease-linked TCR variants were identified with a new computational method built on a probabilistic model of VDJ rearrangement. Through fastp at Q25 and MiXCR, TCRdb rebuilt clones from the public reads, retaining in-frame beta chains. All rows with the same CDR3 protein become a single entry with the most common DNA and genes. TCRdb's processing, not the authors', yielded these V and J calls. Across this sample there are 380,000 or so distinct CDR3 sequences, with about 20% seen only once. The top ten clones comprise about an eighth of the sample. This clonotype was counted between two and nine times. No antigen is known for it. Qualities for individual bases were not recorded, and no much larger clone is one base off.

The CDR3 sequence holds 15 residues, the cysteine and phenylalanine included. The read is trimmed to its CDR3 DNA, 45 bases read in frame from base 1. V gives up 5 bases and J gives up 5 bases, and the segment between their germline ends measures 19 bases. Sequencing was carried out using blood, either unsorted or a sorted T cell fraction (not recorded which). The sequence was obtained from a male donor with ankylosing spondylitis or in good health (not recorded which). The chain uses TRBV12-3 or TRBV12-4 and TRBJ2-7, with a tentative D gene TRBD2 over 5 matching bases. The nucleotides are TGTGCCAGCAGTCCCAGTTCCCCCGGGAACGACGAGCAGTACTTC. This is translated as CASSPSSPGNDEQYF.